The 18 T cell receptor beta chains below all came from one sample that was sequenced in a study of cytomegalovirus exposure and HLA in healthy donors (dated by TCRdb to the late 2010s). Libraries were prepared through the immunoSEQ multiplex PCR assay. For the multiplex PCR, a mixture combining 60 forward primers for TCR Vbeta segments and 13 reverse primers for TCR Jbeta segments was used. Imported from immuneACCESS, the table was reduced by TCRdb to in-frame sequences with V and J called. These copies leave out some clones; in studies compared against another copy, an unresolved V gene accounts for under half, and the cause of the remainder is not known. The sample contains about 160,000 clones, around 85% of them found a single time. The ten largest account for 1% of the sample. Sequencing input: PBMCs. The receptors were sampled from a boy aged 2-9 years in good health and CMV-seronegative.

The chain links TRBV27 to TRBJ1-1; D may be TRBD1 (6 bases). Trimming removed 3 bases at V and 3 bases at J, with 23 bases between. This CDR3 region has 18 residues. Germline CDR1 and CDR2: MNHEY and SMNVEV (reference sequence). The CDR3 sequence: CASSLGSTGRGRDTEAFF. The CDR3 coding sequence is TGTGCCAGCAGTTTGGGGTCGACAGGCCGCGGGAGGGACACTGAAGCTTTCTTT.

This rearrangement joins TRBV29-1 to TRBJ2-7; D possibly corresponds to TRBD2 (5 bases). V lost 3 bases, J lost 5 bases, and 20 bases lay in between. Germline V CDR1 and CDR2: SQVTM, ANQGSEA. This CDR3 region has 15 residues. In nucleotides, the CDR3 is TGCAGCGTTGATGATGGCGGGCGATCCTTCGACGAGCAGTACTTC. It translates to CSVDDGGRSFDEQYF.

The V and J genes are TRBV11-2 and TRBJ1-4; 8 nucleotides align to TRBD1. Per the germline V gene, CDR1 is SGHAT and CDR2 is FQNNGV. The CDR3 is 16 amino acids. The trim removed 1 base at V and 2 bases at J, leaving 3 bases unmatched. The CDR3 nucleotides read TGTGCCAGCAGCTTAGGCAGGGGGCATACTAATGAAAAACTGTTTTTT. Its protein is CASSLGRGHTNEKLFF.

V and J are TRBV5-1 and TRBJ2-2, with 9 bases lining up with TRBD1. There are 15 residues in the CDR3. Trimming took 2 bases from V and 6 from J; bases not matched to a gene: 5. Per the germline V gene, CDR1 is SGHRS and CDR2 is YFSETQ. The CDR3 here is CASSFGTGSPGELFF. The CDR3 DNA sequence: TGCGCCAGCAGCTTCGGGACAGGGTCCCCCGGGGAGCTGTTTTTT.

The chain carries TRBV23-1 and TRBJ2-6, with D perhaps matching TRBD2 (6 bases). TRBV23-1 is reported as an ORF; its role is uncertain. The germline V and J ends were trimmed by 0 bases and 3 bases, with 15 bases remaining between them. This CDR3 region has 18 residues. Here the CDR3 DNA reads TGCGCCAGCAGTCAATCGTATGGAGGGGCAAATGGGGCCAACGTCCTGACTTTC. Its protein product is CASSQSYGGANGANVLTF.

The chain combines TRBV28 with TRBJ2-3; 8 bases line up with TRBD2. Germline values: CDR1 MDHEN, CDR2 SYDVKM. The CDR3 has 17 amino acids. The V and J ends lost 3 bases and 2 bases, in that order; junction bases with no gene match: 10. The CDR3 DNA reads as TGTGCCAGCAGTTTTATTCGGCTAGCGGGTCTCACAGATACGCAGTATTTT. It translates to CASSFIRLAGLTDTQYF.

The chain recombines TRBV9 with TRBJ1-1; D is perhaps TRBD1 (5 bases). The CDR3 covers 15 residues. Germline CDR1 reads SGDLS; CDR2 reads YYNGEE. V lost 0 bases and J 1 base, leaving 10 bases between the germline ends. The CDR3 here is CASSVGSQGNTEAFF. The CDR3 DNA reads as TGTGCCAGCAGCGTAGGGTCTCAGGGGAACACTGAAGCTTTCTTT.

The V and J genes are TRBV10-2 and TRBJ2-1; D is uncertain. The CDR3 is made up of 12 amino acids. Trimming left V 6 bases short and J 4 bases short, with 7 bases between. Germline V gene lookup returns CDR1 WSHSY and CDR2 SAAADI. CDR3 region: CASRTFYNEQFF. CDR3 in DNA: TGCGCCAGCAGGACATTTTACAATGAGCAGTTCTTC.

This clone was picked up a small number of times. The chain is built from TRBV6-1 and TRBJ2-3; possible D gene TRBD1, 5 bases. V lost 4 bases to trimming and J lost 0 bases, with 14 bases between them. The CDR3 length is 16 residues. Germline CDR1 MNHNS, CDR2 SASEGT. The DNA of the CDR3 is TGTGCCAGCAGTGCATACAGGAGCCAGAGCACAGATACGCAGTATTTT. As protein: CASSAYRSQSTDTQYF.

CDR3 nucleotide sequence: TGTGCCAGCAGCAACCCCGGGACAGGGCGTGTGAGCAATCAGCCCCAGCATTTT. Translated, it gives CASSNPGTGRVSNQPQHF. This rearrangement joins TRBV21-1 to TRBJ1-5; TRBD1, the D gene given by the table, was not confirmed from the DNA. TRBV21-1 is an annotated pseudogene. The CDR3 spans 18 residues.

V and J are TRBV15 and TRBJ1-6; no clear D. Germline assignment: CDR1 LNHNV and CDR2 YYDKDF (reference sequence). The CDR3 has 15 residues. The germline V and J ends were trimmed by 2 bases and 7 bases, with 12 bases remaining between them. The CDR3 nucleotides read TGTGCCACCAGCAGACGGTCACAGTCAAATTCACCCCTCCACTTT. Its translation is CATSRRSQSNSPLHF.

The chain has TRBV5-4 and TRBJ2-5; 8 bases match TRBD2. The length of the CDR3 is 16 residues. V trimming: 3 bases; J trimming: 5 bases; junction bases outside the gene matches: 12. Germline V gene lookup returns CDR1 SGHNT and CDR2 YYREEE (reference sequence). The CDR3 DNA follows: TGTGCCAGCAGCTCCCTTTCGGAGCGGGGGAGGGAGACCCAGTACTTC. It is translated as CASSSLSERGRETQYF.

The chain is built from TRBV6-1 and TRBJ2-7, with 14 bases aligning to TRBD2. Germline CDR1 MNHNS, CDR2 SASEGT. The CDR3 totals 17 residues. Germline trimming cut 4 bases from V and 6 bases from J; bases unmatched to any gene: 11. The CDR3 nucleotides are TGTGCCAGCAGTGGACTAGCGGGAGGGCTCTACGTAGTCGAGCAGTACTTC. Its translation is CASSGLAGGLYVVEQYF.

The rearrangement uses TRBV15 and TRBJ1-2, with D unresolved. Germline lookup yields CDR1 LNHNV and CDR2 YYDKDF (reference sequence). V was shortened by 1 base and J by 8 bases, with 14 bases between the two germline ends. CDR3 length: 14 amino acids. CDR3 nucleotides: TGTGCCACCAGCAGAGCGATCGGGGAGAGCGGCTACACCTTC. This gives the protein CATSRAIGESGYTF. Based on the CDR3 plus reference TRBV15 and TRBJ1-2, the full variable domain is DAMVIQNPRYQVTQFGKPVTLSCSQTLNHNVMYWYQQKSSQAPKLLFHYYDKDFNNEADTPDNFQSRRPNTSFCFLDIRSPGLGDTAMYLCATSRAIGESGYTFGSGTRLTVV.

This clone was found a few times. The chain links TRBV5-4 to TRBJ2-3, with TRBD1 matching 7 bases. This CDR3 contains 17 residues. The J segment lost 2 bases and the V segment lost 5 bases, leaving 14 bases of the junction unmatched. Germline CDR1 and CDR2: SGHNT and YYREEE (reference sequence). In nucleotides, the CDR3 is TGTGCCAGCAGTTTCAATGGACAGGTGTTAGACACAGATACGCAGTATTTT. This gives the protein CASSFNGQVLDTDTQYF. Combining the CDR3 with reference TRBV5-4 and TRBJ2-3 gives the whole variable domain ETGVTQSPTHLIKTRGQQVTLRCSSQSGHNTVSWYQQALGQGPQFIFQYYREEENGRGNFPPRFSGLQFPNYSSELNVNALELDDSALYLCASSFNGQVLDTDTQYFGPGTRLTVL.

The genes are TRBV18 and TRBJ1-2; 9 bases are a match to TRBD1. This CDR3 is 17 amino acids long. Trimming cost V 1 base and J 1 base; bases outside gene matches: 7. CDR1 KGHSH and CDR2 LQKENI come from the germline V gene. This CDR3 is CASSPRDRVPFNYGYTF. CDR3 DNA sequence: TGTGCCAGCTCACCACGGGACAGGGTCCCCTTTAACTATGGCTACACCTTC.

This rearrangement joins TRBV7-9 to TRBJ2-5, with D possibly matching TRBD1 (6 bases). The CDR3 sequence is 13 residues long. The V gene lost 5 bases and the J gene lost 5 bases, with 12 bases spanning the gap. Germline CDR1 is SEHNR and CDR2 is FQNEAQ (reference sequence). CDR3 nucleotide sequence: TGTGCCAGCAGCCCACAGGGATGGGAGACCCAGTACTTC. Its translation: CASSPQGWETQYF.

The chain combines TRBV6-5 with TRBJ2-3; possible D gene TRBD1, 5 bases. The CDR3 loop spans 13 amino acids. V lost 5 bases, J lost 5 bases, and 11 bases lay in between. Germline V gene lookup returns CDR1 MNHEY and CDR2 SVGAGI. CDR3 nucleotides: TGTGCCAGCAGTCAGGGTGTGGTAGATACGCAGTATTTT. This translates into CASSQGVVDTQYF.